The T cell receptor beta chain described here comes from a study of cytomegalovirus exposure and HLA in healthy donors (dated by TCRdb to about 2017). The study in broad terms: In an earlier analysis of several hundred of the donors, 250 to 350 Gb of sequence data and 100 million or so unique TCR beta sequences from roughly 200 million T cells were reported. An early release covering roughly 600 HLA-typed donors comprised approximately 290 gigabases of sequencing data and around 80 million unique TCR sequences. The genetic ancestry cluster associated with self-reported Caucasian donors included roughly four fifths of the 398 genotyped donors. The study was designed to test whether signatures of past pathogen exposure could be identified by cataloging public T cell receptors. Using immunosequencing, the study profiled T cell repertoires from 640 or so subjects and related those repertoires to cytomegalovirus serostatus. In addition to the first cohort of around 670 subjects, a separate validation cohort of approximately 110 different subjects was used. To predict cytomegalovirus infection status, the study combined high-throughput TCR immunosequencing, statistical association of individual TCRs with disease status, and machine learning. In a later analysis, previously published TCR beta repertoires from more than 500 donors were re-analyzed and high-resolution HLA genotyping was added so that TCR occurrence patterns could be studied. The later analysis used no new phenotypic data to find candidate immune exposures, relying instead on TCR beta sequences and their occurrence across donors. In an earlier analysis of 587 of the donors, high-throughput TCR beta sequencing was used to judge whether each TCR beta V gene segment behaved as functional or pseudogenic. Donor age, sex, ethnicity and CMV serostatus were compiled alongside the repertoire data. A later genetic analysis took genome-wide SNP genotypes for about three fifths of the roughly 700 donors and used that subset as a discovery cohort. Every repertoire in the discovery cohort had been generated on one and the same sequencing platform. Class I and class II HLA loci were covered by the typing at four-digit resolution. Typing coverage varied by locus: about 629-640 donors for A, B, C, DRB1 and DQB1; around 560 for DQA1; more than 600 for DPA1; around 490 for DPB1. About five DR-DQ haplotypes were treated as single units for association and clustering because of strong linkage in the cohort. Across roughly 420 genotyped donors of the cohort, an average of about 250,000 unique TCR beta nucleotide sequences per donor were sequenced, and roughly 20% of those sequences were non-productive.

Libraries came from the immunoSEQ multiplex PCR assay. The multiplex PCR relied on a mix of 60 forward primers for TCR Vbeta segments and 13 reverse primers for TCR Jbeta segments. The CDR3 region of rearranged TCR beta genes was amplified from genomic DNA by a multiplex PCR assay. The Illumina HiSeq System was used to sequence the amplified TCR beta libraries as 87-base-pair reads. As for the original processing: Across the 670 or so repertoires, a later analysis counted roughly 77 million unique TCR beta chains, approximately 10 million of which were shared by at least two donors. A nearest-neighbor algorithm error-corrected the raw reads and collapsed the reads into unique sequences, merging closely related sequences to remove PCR and sequencing errors. V, D and J gene segments were assigned by aligning CDR3 sequences to IMGT reference sequences. For a sequence to be retained, at least a six-nucleotide match to both a V gene segment and a J gene segment was required. A rearrangement was called productive if the CDR3 had no stop codons and remained in frame with V and J, and every other rearrangement was called non-productive. Following IMGT convention, CDR3 was defined as the stretch from the second conserved V-encoded cysteine to the conserved J-encoded phenylalanine. Sequences without an unambiguous match to a single V gene segment were excluded from the earlier analysis of about 600 of the donors. An earlier analysis of 587 of the donors classified V segments as functional when productive rearrangements were above 56.7% and as segregating when the standard deviation between donors was above 5%. A statistical classification framework was developed to diagnose cytomegalovirus status using the catalog of TCR beta chain sequences. V and J gene assignment, in a later analysis, came from comparing TCR nucleotide sequences with IMGT/GENE-DB human TR gene sequences. A later analysis assigned CDR3 sequences and most-parsimonious VDJ recombination scenarios with the TCRdist pipeline. In a later analysis, every TCR beta chain was defined by the combination of its CDR3 amino acid sequence and its V-gene family, and reads without a unique V-gene family were dropped. To address suspected cross-contamination and a sequencing artifact, a later analysis removed under 600 highly shared, low-generation-probability nucleotide sequences. A later analysis calculated a clonal expansion index for each public chain from normalized within-repertoire ranks of inferred template counts. A later analysis computed generation probabilities with a VDJ recombination model fitted to out-of-frame rearrangements, and checked the results against IGoR. Hypergeometric tests were used in a later analysis to score TCR-TCR, TCR-HLA and TCR-CMV co-occurrence, with a repertoire-size bias correction applied to the TCR pairs. A later analysis estimated false discovery rates by permuting HLA or CMV assignments 20 times. In a later analysis, co-occurring TCRs were grouped using DBSCAN, with TCRdist sequence similarity added in when clustering inside HLA-allele-positive subsets. Repertoires with fewer than 30,000 or more than 120,000 public chains, plus five repertoires with anomalous nucleotide sharing, were excluded from co-occurrence clustering. The source is immuneACCESS, and TCRdb retained only in-frame sequences with V and J called. Part of the clones is not carried over; for the studies checked, unresolved V genes explain less than half of this, and the remainder is unexplained. V and J calls and clone size are those listed in that table; D and trimming were worked out from the DNA. Present in this sample are 100,000 to 150,000 clones, around 66% of which were seen just once. Less than 9% of the sample rests with the top ten.

The germline V gene specifies MDHEN as CDR1 and SYDVKM as CDR2. Reading from cysteine to phenylalanine, the CDR3 counts 16 amino acids. Only CDR3 DNA is held: 48 bases, read in frame from base 1. The cohort was made up of under 800 healthy bone marrow donors. Cohort members were all nominally healthy when sampled, although unrecorded immune exposures were likely present. The donor was CMV seropositive and was included in the group of 250 to 300 seropositive cohort members. A peripheral blood sample was provided by each donor, and peripheral blood mononuclear cells were used for TCR beta sequencing. Genomic DNA extraction from the blood cell samples was performed with the Qiagen DNeasy Blood Extraction Kit. A word on this clone: There is no known antigen for this receptor. No much larger clonotype is one base removed from it; base qualities were not supplied.

Beyond this particular receptor, the publication reports: In a later analysis, 15,000 to 20,000 TCR beta sequences were associated with specific HLA alleles at a false discovery rate of 0.05. It was suggested by the authors that the approach could potentially be generalized to other disease states and immunological phenotypes. Because HLA typing was missing for some donors at each locus, association tests included only the typed subset. A later genetic analysis associated a missense DCLRE1C variant with V-gene and J-gene trimming of TCR beta chains, and an independent cohort replicated the association. The study gave a list of 150 to 200 TCR beta chains associated with cytomegalovirus. A further reported finding was that TCR beta sequences accurately predicted the HLA-A and HLA-B alleles for most subjects in the first cohort. In a later analysis, the rate of TCR association differed among HLA loci, with DRB1 alleles having the most associated TCRs and HLA-C alleles having the fewest. In a later analysis, HLA-associated TCR beta chains showed more clonal expansion and lower generation probabilities than non-associated chains that were equally common. Linkage disequilibrium might explain the correlated functional status among segregating V segments, but an unknown experimental factor could not be excluded. A later genetic analysis reported fewer N-insertions in productive TCRs among donors in an Asian-associated ancestry cluster than the approximately 700-donor mean. Because counts were too low, 15 or so rarely observed V segments, including chromosome 9 orphons, were excluded from the earlier analysis of under 650 of the donors. While some public TCRs were present in many individuals, most TCR sequences turned up only very rarely across donors. The only immune exposure information available for the cohort was CMV serostatus. This cohort had only TCR beta chains sequenced, and the lack of alpha or paired-chain data limited which features could be detected. In a later analysis, most CMV-associated TCR beta chains were found to appear HLA-restricted, with HLA associations seemingly driven largely by CMV exposure. Because the 87-base-pair reads could not distinguish some IMGT-functional V segments, including TRBV6-2 and TRBV6-3, those segments were excluded. The presence/absence analyses assumed that sequencing depth was roughly uniform across donors, and that assumption may not be true. A few of the identified cytomegalovirus-associated TCR beta chains were confirmed in vitro to be specific for cytomegalovirus antigens. Strong co-occurrence of HLA alleles, especially DR and DQ, made assigning TCR associations to individual alleles difficult. The classifier was reported to diagnose cytomegalovirus status with high specificity and sensitivity in both the original cohort and the validation cohort. Broadly in line with IMGT annotations, most TCR beta V segments showed up in productive rearrangements about 87% or about 30% of the time in an earlier analysis of about 500 of the donors. The sequencing pipeline was judged likely to have produced a cluster of highly shared sequence variants as a technical artifact. In a later analysis, several top co-occurrence clusters were reported to appear linked to parvovirus B19, influenza, CMV and Epstein-Barr virus.

The chain joins TRBV28 to TRBJ2-5, with TRBD1 as a weak D call on 5 bases. The J call is uncertain, as TRBJ2-7 better fits the DNA end. The clonotype originates from a woman aged 40-49 years in good health and CMV-seropositive. Sequenced sample: PBMCs. DNA sequence: TGTGCCAGCAGTTCCTACCTTACAGGTCTCTCCTACGAGCAGTACTTC. This yields the protein CASSSYLTGLSYEQYF.